The rows below give T cell receptor beta chains drawn from one sample of a study of T-cell reconstitution after alpha-beta-depleted transplantation in children. TCRdb independently ran MiXCR on the PCR reads; one entry per CDR3 protein. Altogether around 580,000 distinct CDR3 sequences are present, roughly 30% being singletons, with the ten largest covering 35% to 40%. The material was PBMCs, obtained before TCRalphabeta/CD19-depleted stem cell transplant. The receptors stem from a boy in the first two years of life with Wiskott-Aldrich syndrome, due to receive a stem cell transplant. Each CDR3 is given with its conserved first and last residue. A D gene is named only where the DNA matches it firmly. The listing skips clone size in some rows; elsewhere it reads once, few, many or a size class.

v_gene	d_gene	j_gene	abundance	CDR3aa	CDR3nt
TRBV21-1	.	TRBJ2-5	few	CASRSQPGQGETQYF	TGTGCCAGCAGATCGCAGCCAGGGCAGGGAGAGACCCAGTACTTC
TRBV12-3/TRBV12-4	.	TRBJ1-2	few	CASSPQYGYTF	TGTGCCAGCAGTCCGCAATATGGCTACACCTTC
TRBV15	.	TRBJ1-4	.	CATKRGATNEKLFF	TGTGCCACTAAAAGGGGCGCAACTAATGAAAAACTGTTTTTT
TRBV29-1	.	TRBJ2-3	few	CSVTGTSSTDTQYF	TGCAGCGTAACCGGGACTTCTAGCACAGATACGCAGTATTTT
TRBV5-1	.	TRBJ2-1	few	CASSVQGWDNEQFF	TGCGCCAGCAGCGTACAGGGTTGGGACAATGAGCAGTTCTTC
TRBV20-1	.	TRBJ2-7	.	CSATQRPSYEQYF	TGCAGTGCTACCCAGCGCCCATCCTACGAGCAGTACTTC
TRBV5-1	TRBD1	TRBJ2-1	few	CASSWTGEPYNEQFF	TGCGCCAGCAGCTGGACAGGGGAGCCCTACAATGAGCAGTTCTTC
TRBV12-3/TRBV12-4	TRBD1	TRBJ1-2	few	CASSLEGARGGYTF	TGTGCCAGCAGTTTGGAGGGGGCCCGCGGAGGCTACACCTTC
TRBV29-1	.	TRBJ2-1	once	CSVWGARNEQFF	TGCAGCGTTTGGGGGGCTAGGAATGAGCAGTTCTTC
TRBV20-1	TRBD1	TRBJ1-5	few	CSAKTGNNQPQHF	TGCAGTGCCAAGACAGGGAACAATCAGCCCCAGCATTTT
TRBV29-1	TRBD2	TRBJ2-7	.	CSVLAGGDEQYF	TGCAGCGTACTAGCGGGAGGGGACGAGCAGTACTTC
TRBV5-1	.	TRBJ2-1	.	CASSPLVGDQYEQFF	TGCGCCAGCAGCCCCTTAGTGGGGGATCAATATGAGCAGTTCTTC
TRBV7-9	TRBD2	TRBJ2-7	few	CASSLVRGGKNEQYF	TGTGCCAGCAGCTTAGTACGGGGGGGGAAGAACGAGCAGTACTTC
TRBV5-1	TRBD1	TRBJ2-1	.	CASSSMGTVYNEQFF	TGCGCCAGCAGCTCGATGGGGACAGTTTACAATGAGCAGTTCTTC
TRBV9	.	TRBJ1-1	few	CASSVTTGNTEAFF	TGTGCCAGCAGCGTGACCACAGGGAACACTGAAGCTTTCTTT
TRBV7-9	TRBD2	TRBJ2-5	once	CASSTGGKNEQYF	TGTGCCAGCAGTACGGGAGGGAAAAACGAACAGTACTTC
TRBV29-1	.	TRBJ2-7	.	CSVKTGVYEQYF	TGCAGCGTCAAAACCGGGGTCTACGAGCAGTACTTC
TRBV20-1	TRBD1	TRBJ2-7	.	CSARTGASYEQYF	TGCAGTGCTAGAACAGGGGCCTCCTACGAGCAGTACTTC
TRBV7-6	TRBD2	TRBJ2-1	.	CASSPGVSGRAGEQFF	TGTGCCAGCAGCCCAGGGGTTAGCGGGAGGGCAGGTGAGCAGTTCTTC
TRBV20-1	TRBD2	TRBJ2-1	.	CSASWGIAGGNEQFF	TGCAGTGCTAGTTGGGGGATAGCGGGAGGGAATGAGCAGTTCTTC
TRBV5-1	.	TRBJ2-7	.	CASSLTSTTYEQYF	TGCGCCAGCAGCTTGACTAGCACCACCTACGAGCAGTACTTC
TRBV29-1	TRBD2	TRBJ2-1	few	CSVAGRAWNNEQFF	TGCAGCGTCGCCGGGAGGGCCTGGAACAATGAGCAGTTCTTC
TRBV20-1	.	TRBJ1-5	.	CSARDPAGRSNQPQHF	TGCAGTGCTAGAGATCCCGCAGGGAGGAGCAATCAGCCCCAGCATTTT
TRBV30	TRBD2	TRBJ2-7	few	CAWSGRLAGFYEQYF	TGTGCCTGGAGTGGACGGCTAGCGGGATTCTACGAGCAGTACTTC
TRBV20-1	.	TRBJ2-1	.	CSARDRGIEQFF	TGCAGTGCTAGAGATAGGGGGATTGAGCAGTTCTTC
TRBV20-1	.	TRBJ2-1	.	CSARGSDRDSQFF	TGCAGTGCTAGAGGCTCTGACCGGGACTCGCAGTTCTTC
TRBV6-2/TRBV6-3	TRBD2	TRBJ2-4	.	CASSLGGIGKNIQYF	TGTGCCAGCAGTTTGGGGGGGATCGGCAAAAACATTCAGTACTTC
TRBV6-1	TRBD1	TRBJ1-2	.	CASNRDRSNYGYTF	TGTGCCAGCAACCGGGACAGGTCCAACTATGGCTACACCTTC
TRBV12-3/TRBV12-4	TRBD1	TRBJ1-2	few	CASSLTGGVRGYTF	TGTGCCAGCAGTTTAACAGGGGGCGTCCGCGGCTACACCTTC
TRBV21-1	.	TRBJ2-7	.	CASSKPLETEQYF	TGTGCCAGCAGCAAGCCACTAGAGACCGAGCAGTACTTC
TRBV20-1	.	TRBJ2-1	few	CSAGERANNEQFF	TGCAGTGCTGGCGAGCGGGCGAACAATGAGCAGTTCTTC
TRBV10-3	.	TRBJ1-1	few	CAISESPSEVPNTEAFF	TGTGCCATCAGTGAGTCGCCCTCGGAGGTCCCGAACACTGAAGCTTTCTTT
TRBV20-1	.	TRBJ1-2	.	CSARVSGAGGYTF	TGCAGTGCTAGGGTCTCAGGGGCGGGCGGCTACACCTTC
TRBV10-3	.	TRBJ2-3	.	CATGAGRGTDTQYF	TGTGCCACAGGAGCCGGTCGGGGCACAGATACGCAGTATTTT
TRBV2	TRBD2	TRBJ2-1	.	CASIGGLAGEGEQFF	TGTGCCAGCATTGGGGGACTAGCGGGAGAAGGTGAGCAGTTCTTC
TRBV10-3	.	TRBJ2-2	.	CAISGRQPTGELFF	TGTGCCATCAGCGGACGACAGCCAACCGGGGAGCTGTTTTTT
TRBV7-6	TRBD2	TRBJ2-1	.	CASSFSGNAGNEQFF	TGTGCCAGCAGCTTTAGCGGGAACGCGGGCAATGAGCAGTTCTTC
TRBV5-1	TRBD1	TRBJ2-2	.	CASISNPGTGSAGELFF	TGCGCCAGCATCTCAAATCCCGGGACAGGGTCGGCCGGGGAGCTGTTTTTT
TRBV2	TRBD2	TRBJ2-3	few	CASTASGSSDTQYF	TGTGCCAGCACGGCAAGCGGGAGCTCAGATACGCAGTATTTT
TRBV5-1	.	TRBJ2-2	few	CASSLAGAVVANTGELFF	TGCGCCAGCAGCTTGGCCGGAGCTGTTGTCGCGAACACCGGGGAGCTGTTTTTT
TRBV29-1	.	TRBJ2-6	few	CSVEGSSGANVLTF	TGCAGCGTTGAAGGCTCCTCTGGGGCCAACGTCCTGACTTTC
TRBV14	.	TRBJ2-1	.	CASSPIAFGEQFF	TGTGCCAGCAGCCCGATAGCATTTGGTGAGCAGTTCTTC
TRBV11-3	.	TRBJ1-4	.	CASSSKDSFDNEKLFF	TGTGCCAGCAGCTCCAAGGACAGTTTTGATAATGAAAAACTGTTTTTT
TRBV4-1	.	TRBJ2-1	few	CASSPGTWGDNEQFF	TGCGCCAGCAGCCCCGGGACTTGGGGGGACAATGAGCAGTTCTTC
TRBV6-1	.	TRBJ2-4	.	CASSDGLAKNIQYF	TGTGCCAGCAGCGACGGTTTAGCCAAAAACATTCAGTACTTC